This is a list of T cell receptor beta chains from one sample in a study of blood T cell repertoires in COVID-19. Data came from immunoSEQ multiplex PCR; TCRdb stores just in-frame clones and leaves some out. The table has tens of thousands of clones, 68% seen once. Sequenced input: peripheral blood. The receptors derive from a woman in her 70s with acute or convalescent COVID-19. The CDR3 runs from the conserved cysteine through the conserved F or W. D genes are given only for firm matches. The size entry is marked missing in some rows and otherwise reads once, few, many or a size class.

D gene | J gene | clone size | V gene | CDR3 DNA | CDR3 protein
TRBD1 | TRBJ1-2 | - | TRBV12-3/TRBV12-4 | TGTGCCAGCTGGGACAGGGCAAACTATGGCTACACCTTC | CASWDRANYGYTF
- | TRBJ1-6 | - | TRBV3-1/TRBV3-2 | TGTGCCAGCAGCCCCGGGATTCATAATTCACCCCTCCACTTT | CASSPGIHNSPLHF
- | TRBJ1-1 | - | TRBV29-1 | TGCAGCGTTGTCGGGGTGAACACTGAAGCTTTCTTT | CSVVGVNTEAFF
- | TRBJ1-1 | few | TRBV6-6 | TGTGCCAGCAGTTTGGAACAGTACACTGAAGCTTTCTTT | CASSLEQYTEAFF
TRBD1 | TRBJ2-2 | - | TRBV5-1 | TGCGCCAGCAGCGTCCTACAGGGGGCGAACACCGGGGAGCTGTTTTTT | CASSVLQGANTGELFF
- | TRBJ1-6 | few | TRBV2 | TGTGCCAGCAGGGAGTGGGACAACCTTAATTCACCCCTCCACTTT | CASREWDNLNSPLHF
- | TRBJ1-2 | - | TRBV10-3 | TGTGCCATCAGTGAGTCCACCACTAGTGGCTACACCTTC | CAISESTTSGYTF
- | TRBJ2-2 | medium-sized | TRBV21-1 | TGTGCCAGCAACCCCAGGCGGGGGAACACCGGGGAGCTGTTTTTT | CASNPRRGNTGELFF
TRBD1 | TRBJ2-5 | few | TRBV5-5 | TGTGCCAGCATACGGACAGGCCAACAAGAGACCCAGTACTTC | CASIRTGQQETQYF
- | TRBJ2-1 | - | TRBV19 | TGTGCCAGTAGTGCTAGGGGCTACCACAATGAGCAGTTCTTC | CASSARGYHNEQFF
TRBD1 | TRBJ1-5 | - | TRBV9 | TGTGCCAGCAGCGCGGGACAGTTTGGGCAGCCCCAGCATTTT | CASSAGQFGQPQHF
- | TRBJ1-1 | - | TRBV6-5 | TGTGCCAGCAGTTACTTAGGGGATGAAGCTTTCTTT | CASSYLGDEAFF
TRBD2 | TRBJ2-2 | - | TRBV28 | TGTGCCAGCAGTGTGGGAGCGGGAGGAAGCACCGGGGAGCTGTTTTTT | CASSVGAGGSTGELFF
TRBD1 | TRBJ2-7 | - | TRBV6-6 | TGTGCCAGCAGACCGGGACAGGCCTTCAAGCAGTACTTC | CASRPGQAFKQYF
TRBD1 | TRBJ1-1 | - | TRBV29-1 | TGCAGCGTTGAAGGGACAGGGGGCATGAACACTGAAGCTTTCTTT | CSVEGTGGMNTEAFF
- | TRBJ2-1 | few | TRBV7-9 | TGTGCCAGCAGCACCCTTGGCGGGGCCTCCTACAATGAGCAGTTCTTC | CASSTLGGASYNEQFF
TRBD2 | TRBJ2-3 | - | TRBV7-3 | TGTGCCAGCAGCTTATATGGGACTAGCTACGATACGCAGTATTTT | CASSLYGTSYDTQYF
- | TRBJ2-1 | - | TRBV3-1/TRBV3-2 | TGTGCCAGCAGCCCAGGGTACAATGAGCAGTTCTTC | CASSPGYNEQFF
TRBD2 | TRBJ2-7 | few | TRBV11-3 | TGTGCCAGCAGCTTAGGGGAGGGCTGGGAGCAGTACTTC | CASSLGEGWEQYF
TRBD1 | TRBJ2-7 | medium-sized | TRBV6-6 | TGTGCCAGCAGTACAGGGGTCGAGCAGTACTTC | CASSTGVEQYF
- | TRBJ1-1 | many | TRBV25-1 | TGTGCCAGCAGTGGGGCGACAGTAGCTTTCTTT | CASSGATVAFF
- | TRBJ1-6 | - | TRBV4-3 | TGCGCCAGCAGCCAAGTCAGGTTGGATTCACCCCTCCACTTT | CASSQVRLDSPLHF
- | TRBJ2-1 | few | TRBV5-5 | TGTGCCAGCAGCTTTTTCGGGGTCTACAATGAGCAGTTCTTC | CASSFFGVYNEQFF
TRBD2 | TRBJ2-3 | - | TRBV9 | TGTGCCAGCAGCGTAAAGGGACTAGCATTAGATACGCAGTATTTT | CASSVKGLALDTQYF
TRBD2 | TRBJ2-1 | - | TRBV10-2 | TGCGCCAGCTCAAGACTAGCGGGGGGCCCCAATGAGCAGTTCTTC | CASSRLAGGPNEQFF
TRBD1 | TRBJ1-2 | - | TRBV6-6 | TGTGCCACCTGGACAGGCGACTATGGCTACACCTTC | CATWTGDYGYTF
TRBD2 | TRBJ2-2 | - | TRBV5-4 | TGTGCCAGCACCCGTGGGGCTAGCGGAAACACCGGGGAGCTGTTTTTT | CASTRGASGNTGELFF
- | TRBJ2-2 | - | TRBV9 | TGTGCCAGCAGCGTACTAGACGGTGACACCGGGGAGCTGTTTTTT | CASSVLDGDTGELFF
- | TRBJ2-3 | few | TRBV4-1 | TGCGCCAGCAGCCCTACCCCAGACATCTCTACGCAGTATTTT | CASSPTPDISTQYF
- | TRBJ1-4 | once | TRBV20-1 | TGCAGTGCTTTCCATAATGAAAAACTGTTTTTT | CSAFHNEKLFF
- | TRBJ1-6 | - | TRBV7-9 | TGTGCCAGCAGCTTTGGGCAGGGCTATAATTCACCCCTCCACTTT | CASSFGQGYNSPLHF
- | TRBJ1-5 | - | TRBV7-8 | TGTGCCAGCAGCTTAATGGCACGAAATAGCAATCAGCCCCAGCATTTT | CASSLMARNSNQPQHF
TRBD2 | TRBJ2-1 | - | TRBV11-3 | TGTGCCAGCAGCTCGCCCTCCGGACTAGCGGGAGTCGATGAGCAGTTCTTC | CASSSPSGLAGVDEQFF
- | TRBJ1-4 | - | TRBV7-2 | TGTGCCAGCAGCTCCCAAACAACTAATGAAAAACTGTTTTTT | CASSSQTTNEKLFF
- | TRBJ1-1 | - | TRBV2 | TGTGCCTCCTATTGGGCCAGGAACACTGAAGCTTTCTTT | CASYWARNTEAFF
- | TRBJ2-2 | few | TRBV28 | TGTGCCAGCAGTTCCGCTGGGGCTGACACCGGGGAGCTGTTTTTT | CASSSAGADTGELFF
TRBD1 | TRBJ1-4 | - | TRBV4-1 | TGCGCCAGCAGCCAGCCCGGACAGGGCGGGACCGGTAATGAAAAACTGTTTTTT | CASSQPGQGGTGNEKLFF
- | TRBJ2-3 | - | TRBV19 | TGTGCCAGTAGTCTCCGCACAGATACGCAGTATTTT | CASSLRTDTQYF
TRBD2 | TRBJ2-1 | many | TRBV7-6 | TGTGCCAGCAGCTTAAGGCGGGGGGGCTCCTACAATGAGCAGTTCTTC | CASSLRRGGSYNEQFF
TRBD1 | TRBJ2-7 | - | TRBV20-1 | TGCAGTGCTAGTGGCGGACAGGAGACCTACGAGCAGTACTTC | CSASGGQETYEQYF
TRBD1 | TRBJ2-2 | few | TRBV11-2 | TGTGCCAGCAGCCCTTTCCCAGGGGGAACCGGGGAGCTGTTTTTT | CASSPFPGGTGELFF
TRBD1 | TRBJ1-2 | - | TRBV19 | TGTGCCTCACTAGAGGACAGGGAGGACTATGGCTACACCTTC | CASLEDREDYGYTF
- | TRBJ1-3 | - | TRBV10-3 | TGTGCCATCAGTGATTCCCGGACTGCTGGAAACACCATATATTTT | CAISDSRTAGNTIYF
TRBD2 | TRBJ2-2 | - | TRBV30 | TGTGCCTGGACCGGACTAGCGGGACACGGGGAGCTGTTTTTT | CAWTGLAGHGELFF
TRBD1 | TRBJ2-5 | - | TRBV18 | TGTGCCAGCTCACCGACAGGGGGTCAAGAGACCCAGTACTTC | CASSPTGGQETQYF